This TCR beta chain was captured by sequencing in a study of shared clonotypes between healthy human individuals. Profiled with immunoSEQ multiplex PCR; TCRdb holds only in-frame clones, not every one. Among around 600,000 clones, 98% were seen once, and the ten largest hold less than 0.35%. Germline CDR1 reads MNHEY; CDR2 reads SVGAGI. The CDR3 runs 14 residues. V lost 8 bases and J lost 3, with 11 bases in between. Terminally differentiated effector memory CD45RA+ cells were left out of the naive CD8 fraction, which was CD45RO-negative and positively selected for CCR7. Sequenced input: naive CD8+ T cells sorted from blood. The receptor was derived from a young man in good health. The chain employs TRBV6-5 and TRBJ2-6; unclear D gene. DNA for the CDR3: TGTGCCAGCTCGCGGCGGTTTGGGGCCAACGTCCTGACTTTC. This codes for CASSRRFGANVLTF.